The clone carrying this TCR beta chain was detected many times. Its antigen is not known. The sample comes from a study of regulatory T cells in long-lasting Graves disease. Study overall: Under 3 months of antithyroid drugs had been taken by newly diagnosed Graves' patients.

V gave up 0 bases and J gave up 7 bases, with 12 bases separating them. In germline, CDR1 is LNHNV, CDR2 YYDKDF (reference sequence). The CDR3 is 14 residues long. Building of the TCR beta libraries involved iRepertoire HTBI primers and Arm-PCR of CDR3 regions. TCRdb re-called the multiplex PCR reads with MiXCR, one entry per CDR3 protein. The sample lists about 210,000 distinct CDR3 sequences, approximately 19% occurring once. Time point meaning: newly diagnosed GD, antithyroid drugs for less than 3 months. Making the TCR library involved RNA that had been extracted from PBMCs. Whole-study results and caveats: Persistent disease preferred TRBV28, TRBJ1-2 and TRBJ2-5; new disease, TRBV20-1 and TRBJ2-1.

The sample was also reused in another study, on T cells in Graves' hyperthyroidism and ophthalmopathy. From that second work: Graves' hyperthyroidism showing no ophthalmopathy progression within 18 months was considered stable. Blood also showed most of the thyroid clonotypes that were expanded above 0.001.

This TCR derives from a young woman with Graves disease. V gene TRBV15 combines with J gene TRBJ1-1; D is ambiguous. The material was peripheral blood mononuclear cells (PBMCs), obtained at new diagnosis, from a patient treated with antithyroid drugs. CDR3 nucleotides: TGTGCCACCAGCAGAGACGGGATAGGGCGTGAAGCTTTCTTT. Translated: CATSRDGIGREAFF.